The T cell receptor beta chain under discussion was sequenced for a study of T-cell memory formation after mild COVID-19. Across the whole study: Largely, TCR clusters stayed within a single donor. Study findings and constraints: Whether day 37 second-wave clones are SARS-CoV-2-specific was not confirmed. A subset of responding clones appeared in pre-infection memory, suggesting cross-reactive memory joined. Day 15 to 85 contractors were CD4/CD8 balanced; later expanders leaned CD4+.

TCRdb used MiXCR to reprocess the 5' RACE reads, holding one entry per CDR3 protein. Here the sample spans roughly 13,000 distinct CDR3 sequences, around 20% being singletons. Germline loops: CDR1 SEHNR, CDR2 FQNEAQ (reference sequence). Trimming removed 3 bases from V and 1 base from J, with 15 bases in between. There are 16 residues in the CDR3. This clonotype was detected many times. Antigen specificity is unknown. This TCR was sampled from an adult woman who had mild COVID-19 (a few samples of this study predate the infection). Cell type and time point are not known. V usage is TRBV7-9 and J usage is TRBJ1-1; TRBD1 is a possible D gene (6 bases). Material for sequencing was PBMCs or a T cell subset sorted from them (not recorded which). The CDR3 region is CASSLNLGQPNTEAFF. The CDR3 DNA follows: TGTGCCAGCAGCTTGAACTTGGGACAACCGAACACTGAAGCTTTCTTT.